The text below deals with one T cell receptor beta chain. The antigen is not known. Expansion of antigen-specific CD4+ T cells with viral peptide pools was carried out by the ViraFEST assay before sequencing. An approximately nine-day culture period preceded the isolation of CD4+ T cells. Two-dose BNT162b2 or mRNA-1273 vaccination was given to participants. Neither prior SARS-CoV-2 infection nor positive nucleocapsid antibodies were present in the vaccine recipients. It was on days 3 and 7 that half the medium was replaced with IL-2 medium. This entry belongs to a study of vaccination effects on CD4 cells after COVID-19. At the level of the study: Sampling occurred a median 72 days post second dose, range 14 to 241.

General study points: Clonal contraction was marked in infection- and vaccine-induced clones late after vaccination.

CDR3 length equals 15 residues. Trimming took 2 bases from V and 2 from J; bases not matched to a gene: 8. Germline V lookup: CDR1 SQVTM, CDR2 ANQGSEA. Sequencing was performed with immunoSEQ multiplex PCR; in TCRdb, only in-frame clones are kept and a portion is missing. In the table there are tens of thousands of clones, roughly 76% of which are singletons. The material sequenced was CD4+ T cells from PBMCs cultured with HCoV-OC43 spike peptides, taken after COVID-19 vaccination. Indicated subset: HCoV-OC43 spike overlapping peptide pool stimulation. V gene TRBV29-1 combines with J gene TRBJ2-5; 7 positions match TRBD2. This TCR was recovered from a human donor who received a COVID-19 vaccine. The CDR3 spells CSVERDYPTQETQYF. The DNA for the CDR3 is TGCAGCGTTGAACGGGACTACCCTACGCAAGAGACCCAGTACTTC.